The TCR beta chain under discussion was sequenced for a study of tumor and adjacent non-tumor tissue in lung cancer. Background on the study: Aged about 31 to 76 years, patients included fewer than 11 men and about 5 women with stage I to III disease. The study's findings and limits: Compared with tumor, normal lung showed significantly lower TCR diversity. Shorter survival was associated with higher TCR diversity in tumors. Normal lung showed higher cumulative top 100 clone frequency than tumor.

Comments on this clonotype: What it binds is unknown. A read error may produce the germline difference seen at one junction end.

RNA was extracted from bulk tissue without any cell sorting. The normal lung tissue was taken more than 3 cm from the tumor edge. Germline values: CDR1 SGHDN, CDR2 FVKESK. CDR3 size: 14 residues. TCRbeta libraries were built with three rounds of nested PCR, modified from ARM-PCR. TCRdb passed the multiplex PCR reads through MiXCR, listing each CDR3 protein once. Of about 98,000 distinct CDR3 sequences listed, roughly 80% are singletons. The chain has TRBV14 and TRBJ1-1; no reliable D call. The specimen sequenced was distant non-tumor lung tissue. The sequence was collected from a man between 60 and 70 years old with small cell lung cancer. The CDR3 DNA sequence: TGTGCGAGCAGCCCGGTCAACTGGGGAACTGAAGCTTTCTTT. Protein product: CASSPVNWGTEAFF.